Below are 28 T cell receptor beta chains sequenced from a single sample in a study of CD8 T cells in ankylosing spondylitis. Study findings and constraints: Ankylosing spondylitis blood seemed to carry a telltale TCR beta motif made of under 10 highly homologous variants.

No cognate antigen is known for these TCRs. TCRdb reprocessed the 5' RACE reads with MiXCR, giving one entry per CDR3 protein. The data show fewer than 500,000 distinct CDR3 sequences, about 22% seen once. Material for sequencing was blood, either unsorted or a sorted T cell fraction (not recorded which). The receptor source for this set is a male donor with ankylosing spondylitis.

This clonotype was found a few times. The V gene is TRBV7-2, the J gene TRBJ1-1; D not certain. The germline gives CDR1 SGHTA, CDR2 FQGNSA. This CDR3 is 13 amino acids long. The ends were cut back, 0 bases at V and 8 bases at J, with 10 bases in the middle. The CDR3 reads CASSLAATLEAFF. The CDR3 region has the DNA TGTGCCAGCAGCTTAGCAGCCACATTGGAAGCTTTCTTT.

This clonotype was detected ten times or more. The gene calls are TRBV29-1 and TRBJ1-5; D not certain. Trimming removed 4 bases at V and 4 bases at J, with 17 bases between. The germline V gene encodes CDR1 SQVTM and CDR2 ANQGSEA. The CDR3 loop spans 15 amino acids. CDR3 loop: CSVADGLLGNQPQHF. CDR3 sequence (DNA): TGCAGCGTTGCGGACGGACTCCTAGGAAATCAGCCCCAGCATTTT.

This clonotype turned up a few times. The J gene is TRBJ2-3, the V gene TRBV5-5; D is undetermined. The CDR3 has 16 amino acids. In germline, CDR1 is SGHKS, CDR2 YYEKEE (reference sequence). Trimming cost V 0 bases and J 2 bases, with 13 bases left between them. CDR3 DNA: TGTGCCAGCAGCTTGGAAGGCCCTATCGACACAGATACGCAGTATTTT. As protein: CASSLEGPIDTDTQYF.

V usage is TRBV18 and J usage is TRBJ1-1; TRBD1 matches at 9 bases. Losses at the gene ends were 3 bases for V and 6 bases for J; bases not matched to a gene: 5. Germline-derived CDR1 and CDR2 are KGHSH and LQKENI. The CDR3 has 14 amino acids. The CDR3 reads CASSPGDRDAEAFF. In DNA, the CDR3 is TGTGCCAGCTCACCTGGGGACAGGGATGCTGAAGCTTTCTTT.

In its sample, this clonotype was seen a few times. The chain employs TRBV6-1 and TRBJ1-4; perhaps TRBD1 as D (5 bases). The CDR3 has 13 amino acids. Trimming cost V 6 bases and J 3 bases, with 8 bases left between them. CDR1 and CDR2 from the germline V gene are MNHNS and SASEGT. CDR3 DNA: TGTGCCAGCAGCGGGGGACCTAATGAAAAACTGTTTTTT. This sequence encodes CASSGGPNEKLFF.

This chain connects TRBV29-1 to TRBJ1-6; no reliable D call. Germline V gives CDR1 SQVTM, CDR2 ANQGSEA. This CDR3 spans 12 amino acids. V was cut by 4 bases and J by 5 bases, with 6 bases left in between. The CDR3 loop reads CSVARDNSPLHF. Here the CDR3 DNA reads TGCAGCGTTGCACGGGATAATTCACCCCTCCACTTT.

Only a few counts were recorded for this clonotype. CDR3 amino acids: CASSGKNLLSGNTIYF. The DNA of the CDR3 is TGTGCCAGCAGTGGGAAAAACCTCCTCTCTGGAAACACCATATATTTT. This chain uses TRBV6-1 with TRBJ1-3, with D hard to call. This CDR3 contains 16 residues. Per germline, CDR1 MNHNS and CDR2 SASEGT. The V and J ends lost 4 bases and 0 bases respectively, with 13 bases between them.

The rearrangement uses TRBV29-1 and TRBJ2-3; perhaps D is TRBD1 or TRBD2 (6 bases each). CDR1 and CDR2 from the germline V gene are SQVTM and ANQGSEA. Trimming cost V 6 bases and J 2 bases, with 21 bases left between them. The length of the CDR3 is 16 residues. This CDR3 is CSVEGVIEGTTDTQYF. CDR3 in DNA: TGCAGCGTGGAGGGGGTTATCGAGGGAACCACAGATACGCAGTATTTT.

This clonotype was observed a few times. This sequence joins TRBV5-1 and TRBJ2-3; 15 positions agree with TRBD2. Looked up from germline, CDR1 is SGHRS and CDR2 is YFSETQ. The ends lost 5 bases at V and 6 bases at J; junction bases unmatched: 10. The CDR3 covers 17 residues. The CDR3 nucleotides read TGCGCCAGCAGGCCGGGACTAGCGGGAGGTTGGGCGGATACGCAGTATTTT. It translates to CASRPGLAGGWADTQYF. The variable domain in full, with the rest retrieved from reference TRBV5-1 and TRBJ2-3, is KAGVTQTPRYLIKTRGQQVTLSCSPISGHRSVSWYQQTPGQGLQFLFEYFSETQRNKGNFPGRFSGRQFSNSRSEMNVSTLELGDSALYLCASRPGLAGGWADTQYFGPGTRLTVL.

The chain is built from TRBV20-1 and TRBJ2-2, with TRBD1 matching 8 bases. Germline values: CDR1 DFQATT, CDR2 SNEGSKA (reference sequence). The CDR3 contains 15 residues. With 3 bases clipped from V and 7 bases from J, the junction kept 10 bases outside the gene matches. This chain's CDR3 is CSASPGQGAGGELFF. CDR3 in DNA: TGCAGTGCTAGCCCCGGACAGGGAGCAGGCGGGGAGCTGTTTTTT.

There are a few counts of this clonotype. The chain uses TRBV20-1 and TRBJ1-2; tentative D call: TRBD1 (5 bases). CDR3 length: 12 residues. In germline, CDR1 is DFQATT, CDR2 SNEGSKA (reference sequence). V lost 6 bases, J lost 6 bases, and 14 bases lay in between. The DNA of the CDR3 is TGCAGTGCCAGTGGCGGGGCTCATGGCTACACCTTC. Encoded protein: CSASGGAHGYTF.

V usage is TRBV29-1 and J usage is TRBJ2-7; no firm D call. The CDR3 consists of 12 residues. Germline V CDR1 and CDR2: SQVTM, ANQGSEA. The germline V and J ends were trimmed by 3 bases and 0 bases, with 6 bases remaining between them. In nucleotides, the CDR3 is TGCAGCGTTGAGGTGGGCTCCTACGAGCAGTACTTC. Protein product: CSVEVGSYEQYF.

This clonotype was observed a few times. This chain connects TRBV5-1 to TRBJ2-2, with TRBD2 matching over 10 bases. Germline lookup yields CDR1 SGHRS and CDR2 YFSETQ. J was trimmed by 0 bases and V by 0 bases; bases with no gene match: 8. The CDR3 is 19 residues long. The CDR3 region has the DNA TGCGCCAGCAGCTTGGTCCCCCTTGGACTAGCGGCGAACACCGGGGAGCTGTTTTTT. This translates into CASSLVPLGLAANTGELFF.

This clonotype showed up just once. The V and J genes are TRBV3-1 and TRBJ1-6, with 7 positions matching TRBD1. Germline trimming cut 3 bases from V and 4 bases from J; bases unmatched to any gene: 3. This CDR3 region has 15 residues. Germline assignment: CDR1 LGHDT and CDR2 YNNKEL (reference sequence). CDR3 in DNA: TGTGCCAGCAGCCAGGGGGACAGATATAATTCACCCCTCCACTTT. Translation: CASSQGDRYNSPLHF.

This clonotype was detected ten times or more. This chain uses TRBV7-3 with TRBJ2-1; the D is unclear. Trimming pared 2 bases from V and 10 bases from J, leaving 12 bases between. The CDR3 length is 13 residues. Germline V gene sequence: CDR1 SGHTA, CDR2 FQGTGA. CDR3 coding DNA: TGTGCCAGCAGCTTAGGCCCTAAACTCGAGCAGTTCTTC. Amino acid sequence: CASSLGPKLEQFF.

The genes are TRBV28 and TRBJ2-6, with TRBD1 as a possible D gene (6 bases). CDR1 MDHEN and CDR2 SYDVKM come from the germline V gene. The CDR3 is made up of 19 amino acids. V was clipped by 5 bases and J by 0 bases, with 20 bases between them. CDR3 sequence: CASSTTRRTANSGANVLTF. For the CDR3, the DNA is TGTGCCAGCAGTACCACCCGGAGGACAGCGAACTCTGGGGCCAACGTCCTGACTTTC.

The rearrangement uses TRBV9 and TRBJ2-5; possibly TRBD2 for D (7 bases). Trimming removed 4 bases at V and 0 bases at J, with 13 bases between. The germline CDR1 and CDR2 sequences are SGDLS and YYNGEE. The CDR3 runs to 15 residues. The chain's CDR3 is CASSPRGGNQETQYF. The DNA of the CDR3 is TGTGCCAGCAGCCCAAGGGGGGGAAACCAAGAGACCCAGTACTTC.

In its sample, this clonotype was seen many times. The V call is TRBV5-1, the J call TRBJ2-2; 7 nucleotides match TRBD2. Germline loops: CDR1 SGHRS, CDR2 YFSETQ. This CDR3 contains 16 residues. V shed 1 base, J shed 6 bases, and the junction held 9 bases outside the gene matches. CDR3 residues: CASSLLTSNSAGELFF. In nucleotides, the CDR3 is TGCGCCAGCAGCTTGTTGACTAGCAATTCAGCCGGGGAGCTGTTTTTT.

This clonotype appeared a few times. This chain connects TRBV28 to TRBJ1-4; maybe TRBD1 (5 bases). CDR3 size: 16 residues. V lost 4 bases to trimming and J lost 6 bases, with 18 bases between them. Germline V gene lookup returns CDR1 MDHEN and CDR2 SYDVKM. In DNA, the CDR3 is TGTGCCAGCAGTTCCTTGCGGAGTTGGGGCGATGAAAAACTGTTTTTT. The encoded protein is CASSSLRSWGDEKLFF.

This clonotype was seen more than once but under ten times. V is TRBV7-8 and J is TRBJ1-6; D is undetermined. The CDR3 extends over 13 amino acids. Germline V gene lookup returns CDR1 SGHVS and CDR2 FQNEAQ. V was clipped by 3 bases and J by 8 bases, with 8 bases between them. The CDR3 nucleotides are TGTGCCAGCAGCTTCGGACCGGATTCACCCCTCCACTTT. Protein: CASSFGPDSPLHF.

This clonotype was seen only a few times. This chain joins TRBV10-1 and TRBJ2-1; tentative D call: TRBD2 (5 bases). V was shortened by 3 bases and J by 0 bases, with 9 bases between the two germline ends. The CDR3 length is 15 residues. The germline V gene encodes CDR1 WNHNN and CDR2 SYGVQD (reference sequence). The CDR3 nucleotides are TGCGCCAGCAGTGACCCGGGGAGCTCCTACAATGAGCAGTTCTTC. This gives the protein CASSDPGSSYNEQFF.

The chain employs TRBV9 and TRBJ2-2; D is perhaps TRBD1 or TRBD2 (5 bases each). This CDR3 has 15 amino acids. Trimming removed 0 bases from V and 4 bases from J, with 10 bases in between. Germline V gives CDR1 SGDLS, CDR2 YYNGEE. As DNA, the CDR3 is TGTGCCAGCAGCGTAGAACGGGACGGCACCGGGGAGCTGTTTTTT. Translation: CASSVERDGTGELFF.

In this sample, this clonotype turned up a few times. V usage is TRBV28 and J usage is TRBJ2-6; D ambiguous. Germline V gene sequence: CDR1 MDHEN, CDR2 SYDVKM. V lost 5 bases and J lost 0, with 14 bases in between. This CDR3 has 17 amino acids. The chain's CDR3 is CASSRWGRSSGANVLTF. The CDR3 nucleotides read TGTGCCAGCAGTCGCTGGGGAAGGAGCTCTGGGGCCAACGTCCTGACTTTC.

The chain recombines TRBV6-5 with TRBJ2-3; TRBD2 might be the D (6 bases). CDR1 MNHEY and CDR2 SVGAGI come from the germline V gene. The CDR3 has 17 amino acids. V was cut by 0 bases and J by 4 bases, with 17 bases left in between. This CDR3 reads CASSYSIGPGGADTQYF. CDR3 in DNA: TGTGCCAGCAGTTACTCCATCGGTCCCGGGGGTGCAGATACGCAGTATTTT.

The V and J genes are TRBV28 and TRBJ2-2; D unresolved. CDR1 is MDHEN and CDR2 is SYDVKM in the germline V gene. V lost 7 bases and J lost 1, with 13 bases in between. This CDR3 is built from 15 residues. The CDR3 reads CASTIGPRNTGELFF. The CDR3 bases are TGTGCCAGCACAATCGGACCGAGGAACACCGGGGAGCTGTTTTTT. Filled out from reference TRBV28 and TRBJ2-2, the complete variable domain reads DVKVTQSSRYLVKRTGEKVFLECVQDMDHENMFWYRQDPGLGLRLIYFSYDVKMKEKGDIPEGYSVSREKKERFSLILESASTNQTSMYLCASTIGPRNTGELFFGEGSRLTVL.

The chain couples TRBV20-1 to TRBJ2-1, with TRBD2 matching 7 bases. The V gene end was trimmed by 3 bases and the J gene end by 4 bases; junction bases not matched to a gene: 3. CDR3 size: 13 residues. CDR1 is DFQATT and CDR2 is SNEGSKA in the germline V gene (reference sequence). The CDR3 loop reads CSASGGRYNEQFF. CDR3 nucleotide sequence: TGCAGTGCTAGCGGCGGGAGATACAATGAGCAGTTCTTC.

This clonotype was seen a handful of times. The V and J genes are TRBV27 and TRBJ2-1; TRBD2 aligns across 11 bases. Germline loops: CDR1 MNHEY, CDR2 SMNVEV (reference sequence). The CDR3 runs 16 residues. V shed 6 bases and J 4 bases; nucleotides not matched to a gene: 8. The CDR3 DNA follows: TGTGCCAGCAGGAGAATAGCGGGAGGGTCGTACAATGAGCAGTTCTTC. Its translation: CASRRIAGGSYNEQFF.

The count of this clonotype is one. The chain uses TRBV16 and TRBJ1-1; the D is unclear. Per germline, CDR1 KGHSY and CDR2 FQNENV. Trimming shortened V by 8 bases and J by 11 bases, and 18 bases separated the two germline ends. This CDR3 has 12 residues. The CDR3 nucleotides read TGTGCCAGCCGAACCCTCTGGTTCGGGGCTTTCTTT. This gives the protein CASRTLWFGAFF.